This T cell receptor beta chain came from a study of blood T cell repertoires in COVID-19. Turning to the study itself: Acute and convalescent COVID-19 specimens originated in the United States, Italy and Spain. In each case, the material was cDNA or gDNA derived from T cells, B-cell-depleted T cells, or PBMCs.

In this sample, this clone turned up once. The CDR3 covers 15 residues. CDR1 and CDR2 (germline): MDHEN, SYDVKM. Trimming at V came to 5 bases and at J to 4 bases, leaving 9 bases not matched to a gene. Original processing notes: Estimated nucleated cell counts came from reference gene primer amplification. The protocol was immunoSEQ multiplex PCR, while the TCRdb copy is restricted to in-frame clones and leaves out a portion. V, J and clone size were drawn from that table, and D and trimming were deduced from the DNA. The table has roughly 130,000 clones, about four fifths seen once. The receptor comes from a woman aged 55-70 years with acute or convalescent COVID-19. What was sequenced was peripheral blood. The rearrangement uses TRBV28 and TRBJ1-2; 8 positions match TRBD1. The CDR3, as DNA: TGTGCCAGCAGTGCCGGACAGGGTCTAGTCTATGGCTACACCTTC. It specifies CASSAGQGLVYGYTF.